This entry lists 27 T cell receptor beta chains sequenced from one sample in a study of read filtering for tumor transcriptome and immune sequencing. From roughly 390 ng of RNA, a library with molecular barcoded alpha/delta and beta/gamma adaptors was made. Via MiXCR, TCRdb re-called the reads, giving one row per CDR3 protein. The data show tens of thousands of distinct CDR3 sequences, 20% to 25% seen once. Specimen: a population of CD138-negative cells sorted from bone marrow. The receptors originated from a donor over 35 with multiple myeloma.

For this clonotype: Just one base apart from a much larger clone, this may be a read error. No conserved phenylalanine or tryptophan ends this CDR3, so it is likely a read error. The rearrangement joins TRBV5-1 to TRBJ1-1; D remains ambiguous. Germline V gene sequence: CDR1 SGHRS, CDR2 YFSETQ. The V end lost 4 bases, the J end lost 8 bases, and 12 bases lay between the germline ends. This CDR3 region has 12 residues. CDR3 in DNA: TGCGCCAGCAGCCCTCCCCCGGGAGAAGCTTTCCTT. Translation: CASSPPPGEAFL.

This clonotype was recorded at least ten times. The V and J genes are TRBV20-1 and TRBJ1-1; D call uncertain. Germline CDR1 is DFQATT and CDR2 is SNEGSKA (reference sequence). This CDR3 is 12 amino acids long. Trimming took off 5 bases at V and 1 base at J, with 8 bases between the two ends. As DNA, the CDR3 is TGCAGTGCTTTTGGGTCGAACACTGAAGCTTTCTTT. Amino acid sequence: CSAFGSNTEAFF.

This clonotype was counted only a few times. This chain connects TRBV7-8 to TRBJ2-5; 8 nucleotides agree with TRBD1. This CDR3 has 17 amino acids. The V gene's germline CDR1 is SGHVS and CDR2 FQNEAQ. V gave up 1 base and J gave up 3 bases; unmatched junction bases: 10. Written as DNA, the CDR3 is TGTGCCAGCAGCTTAGTTTACAGGGGGAGAGAGAAAGAGACCCAGTACTTC. As protein: CASSLVYRGREKETQYF. The whole variable domain, filled in from reference TRBV7-8 and TRBJ2-5, reads GAGVSQSPRYKVAKRGQDVALRCDPISGHVSLFWYQQALGQGPEFLTYFQNEAQLDKSGLPSDRFFAERPEGSVSTLKIQRTQQEDSAVYLCASSLVYRGREKETQYFGPGTRLLVL.

Turning to this clonotype: One base away lies a much larger clone, so this may be a sequencing read error. This chain connects TRBV28 to TRBJ1-5; D perhaps matches TRBD1 (5 bases). Looked up from germline, CDR1 is MDHEN and CDR2 is SYDVKM. This CDR3 has 15 amino acids. The CDR3 protein is CAGSFPGGLDQPQHF. CDR3 DNA: TGTGCCGGCAGTTTCCCCGGGGGGTTGGATCAGCCCCAGCATTTT.

This clonotype was seen at least ten times. The chain is built from TRBV6-1 and TRBJ2-1, with TRBD2 matching 10 bases. Per germline, CDR1 MNHNS and CDR2 SASEGT. The CDR3 extends over 15 amino acids. Trimming at V came to 4 bases and at J to 9 bases, leaving 9 bases not matched to a gene. The CDR3 coding sequence is TGTGCCAGCAGTGGAGCGGGGGGGCTACACCCTGAGCAGTTCTTC. Residues: CASSGAGGLHPEQFF.

Comment on this clonotype: This CDR3 is missing its conserved last phenylalanine or tryptophan, likely due to a read error. The rearrangement links TRBV29-1 to TRBJ2-1, with a weak D call TRBD1 (5 bases). Trimming shortened V by 6 bases and J by 6 bases, and 18 bases separated the two germline ends. The germline gives CDR1 SQVTM, CDR2 ANQGSEA. The length of the CDR3 is 14 residues. The chain's CDR3 is CSVLLRVTGNEQFL. CDR3 DNA sequence: TGCAGCGTGTTACTCCGAGTTACAGGCAATGAGCAGTTCCTC.

This clonotype appeared many times. The chain recombines TRBV29-1 with TRBJ2-3; perhaps TRBD2 as D (6 bases). The germline CDR1 and CDR2 sequences are SQVTM and ANQGSEA. This CDR3 contains 13 residues. V dropped 4 bases and J dropped 3 bases, with 11 bases sitting between them. The CDR3 sequence: CSVGAGRTDTQYF. Here the CDR3 DNA reads TGCAGCGTTGGAGCTGGGAGGACAGATACGCAGTATTTT.

This clonotype was seen ten or more times. The V call is TRBV29-1, the J call TRBJ2-7; TRBD1 agrees at 11 bases. CDR1 SQVTM and CDR2 ANQGSEA come from the germline V gene. V was pared by 2 bases and J by 7 bases, with 7 bases of the junction left unmatched. The CDR3 runs to 14 residues. CDR3 coding DNA: TGCAGCGTTGAAAAAAGGACAGGGGGCGGGGAGCAGTACTTC. Amino acids: CSVEKRTGGGEQYF.

On this clonotype itself: Possible read error: a much larger clone is one base away. No conserved phenylalanine or tryptophan is present at the end of the CDR3, so a read error is the likely explanation. The chain combines TRBV2 with TRBJ2-1, with 12 bases identical to TRBD2. V shed 3 bases, J shed 9 bases, and the junction held 6 bases outside the gene matches. The CDR3 loop spans 15 amino acids. CDR1 and CDR2 (germline): SNHLY, FYNNEI. The CDR3 DNA follows: TGTGCCAGCAGTGATCAACTAGCGGGGGGCGCTGAGCAGTTCGTC. It encodes CASSDQLAGGAEQFV.

The CDR3 sequence: CASRTWGAASYEQYF. For the CDR3, the DNA is TGCGCCAGCAGGACTTGGGGCGCCGCCTCCTACGAGCAGTACTTC. V and J are TRBV5-1 and TRBJ2-7; D may be TRBD1 (5 bases). V was trimmed by 5 bases and J by 0 bases, leaving 15 bases between them. The CDR3 extends over 15 amino acids. CDR1 and CDR2 from the germline V gene are SGHRS and YFSETQ.

This clonotype was observed a few times. The V call is TRBV2, the J call TRBJ1-1; TRBD1 is a possible D gene (5 bases). Trimming took off 7 bases at V and 2 bases at J, with 20 bases between the two ends. CDR3 size: 16 residues. Germline CDR1 and CDR2: SNHLY and FYNNEI. The CDR3 sequence is CASMEAREGRNTEAFF. Here the CDR3 DNA reads TGTGCCAGCATGGAAGCCAGGGAGGGGAGAAACACTGAAGCTTTCTTT. The complete variable domain, with remaining parts taken from reference TRBV2 and TRBJ1-1, reads EPEVTQTPSHQVTQMGQEVILRCVPISNHLYFYWYRQILGQKVEFLVSFYNNEISEKSEIFDDQFSVERPDGSNFTLKIRSTKLEDSAMYFCASMEAREGRNTEAFFGQGTRLTVV.

The chain uses TRBV15 and TRBJ2-5; no clear D. V dropped 3 bases and J dropped 2 bases, with 4 bases sitting between them. This CDR3 is built from 12 residues. Per the germline V gene, CDR1 is LNHNV and CDR2 is YYDKDF (reference sequence). CDR3 amino acids: CATSSRQETQYF. In DNA, the CDR3 is TGTGCCACCAGCAGCAGACAAGAGACCCAGTACTTC.

This clonotype was detected many times. This chain connects TRBV12-3 or TRBV12-4 to TRBJ2-2, with D uncertain. The CDR3 contains 14 residues. V was pared by 6 bases and J by 1 base, with 9 bases between. Written as DNA, the CDR3 is TGTGCCAGCAGGGCCGTTGGGAACACCGGGGAGCTGTTTTTT. It encodes CASRAVGNTGELFF.

With regard to this clonotype: Possible read error: a much larger clone is one base away. Written as DNA, the CDR3 is TGTGCCAGCAGCCTTACGCGGACTGAAGCTTTCTTT. It translates to CASSLTRTEAFF. The rearrangement uses TRBV7-2 and TRBJ1-1; D gene unclear. The length of the CDR3 is 12 residues. CDR1 is SGHTA, CDR2 FQGNSA, per germline. V was clipped by 5 bases and J by 5 bases, with 9 bases between them.

This clonotype was counted a few times. The CDR3 sequence is CASQRGSGELFF. Written as DNA, the CDR3 is TGTGCCAGCCAAAGAGGTTCCGGGGAGCTGTTTTTT. This chain uses TRBV2 with TRBJ2-2; D unresolved. CDR1 SNHLY and CDR2 FYNNEI come from the germline V gene. The CDR3 length is 12 residues. The ends were cut back, 8 bases at V and 6 bases at J, with 10 bases in the middle.

This clonotype ranks as medium-sized (0.01 to 0.1%). CDR3 nucleotide sequence: TGTGCCACTCAAACCGGGTCCTACAATGAGCAGTTCTTC. Translation: CATQTGSYNEQFF. The V gene is TRBV12-3 or TRBV12-4, the J gene TRBJ2-1; D unresolved. The V end was cut by 10 bases, the J end by 1 base, with 11 bases between. CDR3 length equals 13 residues.

This clonotype was counted at least ten times. This chain connects TRBV5-1 to TRBJ2-3; 11 bases align to TRBD2. V shed 5 bases, J shed 0 bases, and the junction held 2 bases outside the gene matches. Germline V lookup: CDR1 SGHRS, CDR2 YFSETQ. The CDR3 runs to 15 residues. The DNA of the CDR3 is TGCGCCAGCAGTAGGACTAGCGGGAGCACAGATACGCAGTATTTT. Translated: CASSRTSGSTDTQYF.

V is TRBV19 and J is TRBJ2-3; D possibly matches TRBD1 or TRBD2 (5 bases each). The V gene lost 6 bases and the J gene lost 0 bases, with 13 bases spanning the gap. CDR1 and CDR2 from the germline V gene are LNHDA and SQIVND (reference sequence). This CDR3 region has 15 residues. Written as DNA, the CDR3 is TGTGCCAGTAGCATCGACGGGGCTAGCACAGATACGCAGTATTTT. Protein product: CASSIDGASTDTQYF.

Many counts were recorded for this clonotype. V and J are TRBV3-1 and TRBJ2-5, with a possible D match to TRBD1 (5 bases). The germline gives CDR1 LGHDT, CDR2 YNNKEL (reference sequence). This CDR3 has 15 amino acids. Between the trimmed V and J ends, which lost 1 base and 4 bases, there was a span of 13 bases. The CDR3 protein is CASSQGVRERETQYF. The CDR3 DNA reads as TGTGCCAGCAGCCAAGGCGTCAGGGAAAGAGAGACCCAGTACTTC.

Remarks on this clonotype: This clone may be a read error of a much larger clone one base away. No conserved phenylalanine or tryptophan is present at the end of the CDR3, so a read error is the likely explanation. The rearrangement joins TRBV20-1 to TRBJ2-7; no clear D gene. The germline V gene encodes CDR1 DFQATT and CDR2 SNEGSKA (reference sequence). V was shortened by 2 bases and J by 1 base, with 3 bases between the two germline ends. The CDR3 runs to 11 residues. In DNA, the CDR3 is TGCAGTGCTAGACAATCCTACGAGCAGTACTAC. This gives the protein CSARQSYEQYY.

There are many counts of this clonotype. The chain combines TRBV28 with TRBJ2-5; 8 nucleotides line up with TRBD2. With V trimmed by 10 bases and J by 3 bases, 7 bases remained unmatched. The CDR3 spans 13 residues. Germline V gene data show CDR1 as MDHEN and CDR2 as SYDVKM. CDR3 in amino acids: CAIMSGGEETQYF. CDR3 in DNA: TGTGCCATTATGAGCGGGGGCGAAGAGACCCAGTACTTC.

In this sample, this clonotype turned up many times. V and J are TRBV5-4 and TRBJ2-3; 12 bases align to TRBD2. CDR3 length: 16 amino acids. Germline lookup yields CDR1 SGHNT and CDR2 YYREEE (reference sequence). Germline trimming cut 2 bases from V and 2 bases from J; bases unmatched to any gene: 3. The CDR3 spells CASSLRLAGDTDTQYF. Written as DNA, the CDR3 is TGTGCCAGCAGCTTACGACTAGCGGGGGACACAGATACGCAGTATTTT.

This clonotype appeared many times. The chain has TRBV7-8 and TRBJ2-5, with 10 bases identical to TRBD2. With 2 bases clipped from V and 5 bases from J, the junction kept 17 bases outside the gene matches. Germline V gene data show CDR1 as SGHVS and CDR2 as FQNEAQ. The CDR3 runs to 19 residues. The chain's CDR3 is CASSLLALAGEGGRETQYF. The CDR3 coding sequence is TGTGCCAGCAGCTTACTGGCGCTAGCGGGGGAAGGGGGCCGGGAGACCCAGTACTTC. The full variable domain, in which reference TRBV7-8 and TRBJ2-5 provide the parts outside the CDR3, is GAGVSQSPRYKVAKRGQDVALRCDPISGHVSLFWYQQALGQGPEFLTYFQNEAQLDKSGLPSDRFFAERPEGSVSTLKIQRTQQEDSAVYLCASSLLALAGEGGRETQYFGPGTRLLVL.

This clonotype has a count of ten or more. The chain recombines TRBV11-3 with TRBJ2-2; D remains ambiguous. Germline assignment: CDR1 SGHNT and CDR2 YENEEA. CDR3 length equals 12 residues. Trimming cost V 7 bases and J 4 bases, with 7 bases left between them. The CDR3 protein is CASKSPTGELFF. CDR3 bases: TGTGCCAGCAAGTCCCCCACCGGGGAGCTGTTTTTT.

Notes on this clonotype: A much bigger clone sits one base away, suggesting this may be a read error. The CDR3 does not end in the conserved phenylalanine or tryptophan, so this is likely a read error. Because the CDR3's place on the DNA is in doubt, the DNA is left out and the CDR3 is given as listed by TCRdb. The chain joins TRBV7-3 to TRBJ2-1; no DNA check was done on the table's D call, TRBD2. The germline CDR1 and CDR2 sequences are SGHTA and FQGTGA. The CDR3 is 16 residues long, counting both termini. The CDR3 region is CASSSGLAGGSNEQLS.

This clonotype has a count of ten or more. The rearrangement joins TRBV2 to TRBJ2-1, with D possibly being TRBD2 (6 bases). The ends were cut back, 0 bases at V and 13 bases at J, with 16 bases in the middle. The germline V gene encodes CDR1 SNHLY and CDR2 FYNNEI. The CDR3 length is 14 residues. The CDR3 DNA reads as TGTGCCAGCAGTGAAGCGCTTGGCGGGGTAGATCAGTTCTTC. As protein: CASSEALGGVDQFF.

The chain has TRBV9 and TRBJ2-5; D uncertain. Trimming removed 0 bases at V and 1 base at J, with 10 bases between. The length of the CDR3 is 15 residues. Looked up from germline, CDR1 is SGDLS and CDR2 is YYNGEE. The CDR3 sequence is CASSVAPASQETQYF. CDR3 coding DNA: TGTGCCAGCAGCGTAGCACCGGCGAGCCAAGAGACCCAGTACTTC.